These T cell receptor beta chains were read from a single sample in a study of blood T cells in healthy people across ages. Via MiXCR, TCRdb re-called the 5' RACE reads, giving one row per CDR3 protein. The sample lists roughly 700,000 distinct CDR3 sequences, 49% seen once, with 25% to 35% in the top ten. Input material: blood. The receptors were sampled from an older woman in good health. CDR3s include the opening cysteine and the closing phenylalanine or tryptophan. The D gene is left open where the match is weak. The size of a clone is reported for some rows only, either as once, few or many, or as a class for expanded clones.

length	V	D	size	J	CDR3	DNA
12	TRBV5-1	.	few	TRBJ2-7	CASSFDLYEQYF	TGCGCCAGCAGCTTCGACTTGTACGAGCAGTACTTC
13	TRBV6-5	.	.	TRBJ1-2	CASSYSMTEGYTF	TGTGCCAGCAGTTACTCAATGACAGAAGGCTACACCTTC
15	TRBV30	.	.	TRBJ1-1	CAWSSHRWANTEAFF	TGTGCCTGGAGTTCCCACAGGTGGGCGAACACTGAAGCTTTCTTT
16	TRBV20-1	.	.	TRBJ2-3	CSARVWTAASTDTQYF	TGCAGTGCTAGAGTGTGGACAGCCGCTAGCACAGATACGCAGTATTTT
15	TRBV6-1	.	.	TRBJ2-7	CASSSTPGIRCEQYF	TGTGCCAGCAGTTCCACTCCGGGGATTCGATGCGAGCAGTACTTC
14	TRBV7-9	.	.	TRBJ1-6	CASSYGREHSPLHF	TGTGCCAGCAGCTACGGACGGGAGCATTCACCCCTCCACTTT
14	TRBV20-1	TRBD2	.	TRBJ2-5	CSASTSGSHETQYF	TGCAGTGCTAGTACTAGCGGGAGCCACGAGACCCAGTACTTC
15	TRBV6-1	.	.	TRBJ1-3	CASRLQELSGNTIYF	TGTGCCAGCAGGTTACAGGAGCTCTCTGGAAACACCATATATTTT
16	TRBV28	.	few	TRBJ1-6	CASSSVPGTASLTLHF	TGTGCCAGCAGCTCCGTACCCGGGACGGCAAGTTTAACCCTCCACTTT
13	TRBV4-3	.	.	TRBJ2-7	CASSHTVLYEQYF	TGCGCCAGCAGCCACACTGTCCTCTACGAGCAGTACTTC
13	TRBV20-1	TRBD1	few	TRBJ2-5	CSAPDRDQETQYF	TGCAGTGCGCCGGACAGGGACCAAGAGACCCAGTACTTC
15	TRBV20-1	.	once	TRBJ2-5	CSASPAGQILREQYF	TGCAGTGCTAGCCCGGCGGGACAGATATTACGGGAGCAGTACTTC
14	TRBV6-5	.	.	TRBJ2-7	CASRRQRSSYEQYF	TGTGCCAGCAGGAGACAGCGGAGCTCCTACGAGCAGTACTTC
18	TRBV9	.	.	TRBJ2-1	CASGGGQPVPLELSGAFF	TGTGCCAGCGGCGGAGGACAGCCCGTCCCCTTAGAACTCTCCGGGGCGTTCTTC